These 18 T cell receptor beta chains were sequenced from one sample in a study of vaccination effects on CD4 cells after COVID-19. Their cognate antigens are unknown. Culturing for more than eight days preceded CD4+ T cell isolation. It was between March and December 2020 that the person had a SARS-CoV-2 infection confirmed by PCR. Vaccine administered to participants consisted of two doses of either BNT162b2 or mRNA-1273. This table comes from immunoSEQ multiplex PCR, and its TCRdb copy is limited to in-frame clones, with some not included. This sample has roughly 33,000 clones, with roughly 75% found just once. The sample was CD4+ T cells from PBMCs cultured without peptide, taken after COVID-19 vaccination. The receptors shown here come from a human donor who had a prior SARS-CoV-2 infection.

The J gene is TRBJ2-7, the V gene TRBV7-2; possible D gene TRBD1, 6 bases. The germline gives CDR1 SGHTA, CDR2 FQGNSA. This CDR3 has 15 residues. The V gene lost 1 base and the J gene lost 4 bases, with 14 bases spanning the gap. The CDR3 bases are TGTGCCAGCAGCTTAGAGTCTACAGGGAATTACGAGCAGTACTTC. This codes for CASSLESTGNYEQYF.

This chain joins TRBV27 and TRBJ1-1, with D possibly TRBD1 on 5 matching bases. Trimming removed 6 bases from V and 4 bases from J, with 12 bases in between. Germline V gene sequence: CDR1 MNHEY, CDR2 SMNVEV (reference sequence). The CDR3 extends over 13 amino acids. CDR3 in amino acids: CASSPWGGTEAFF. CDR3 sequence (DNA): TGTGCCAGCAGCCCTTGGGGGGGCACTGAAGCTTTCTTT.

The rearrangement links TRBV27 to TRBJ1-2, with a possible D match to TRBD1 (5 bases). CDR3 length: 14 amino acids. Germline lookup yields CDR1 MNHEY and CDR2 SMNVEV (reference sequence). V gave up 3 bases and J gave up 4 bases, with 12 bases separating them. CDR3: CASSFLAGTYGYTF. The CDR3 nucleotides are TGTGCCAGCAGTTTTCTCGCAGGGACCTATGGCTACACCTTC.

The chain couples TRBV2 to TRBJ1-2, with a possible D match to TRBD1 (6 bases). The V end lost 9 bases, the J end lost 6 bases, and 20 bases lay between the germline ends. The CDR3 spans 14 residues. Per germline, CDR1 SNHLY and CDR2 FYNNEI. DNA for the CDR3: TGTGCCAGGGACAGAATATCCCAAGTGGATGGCTACACCTTC. It codes for CARDRISQVDGYTF.

This chain links TRBV7-3 with TRBJ2-3; TRBD2 matches at 7 bases. Per germline, CDR1 SGHTA and CDR2 FQGTGA. The CDR3 runs 16 residues. Losses at the gene ends were 1 base for V and 5 bases for J; bases not matched to a gene: 9. This chain's CDR3 is CASSLSGAGAGDTQYF. CDR3 in DNA: TGTGCCAGCAGCTTAAGTGGGGCGGGAGCAGGAGATACGCAGTATTTT.

This clone was counted a few times. The chain has TRBV9 and TRBJ1-3; TRBD1 is a possible D gene (5 bases). V dropped 0 bases and J dropped 4 bases, with 14 bases sitting between them. CDR1 SGDLS and CDR2 YYNGEE come from the germline V gene. This CDR3 is 16 amino acids long. CDR3 residues: CASSVGWGSGGNTIYF. The CDR3 DNA is TGTGCCAGCAGCGTAGGGTGGGGGTCGGGAGGAAACACCATATATTTT.

In nucleotides, the CDR3 is TGTGCCATCAGCCCGGGCCGCAGCTCTGGAAACACCATATATTTT. This codes for CAISPGRSSGNTIYF. The chain combines TRBV10-3 with TRBJ1-3; D is unresolved. Looked up from germline, CDR1 is ENHRY and CDR2 is SYGVKD. Trimming pared 6 bases from V and 0 bases from J, leaving 12 bases between. The CDR3 runs to 15 residues.

The CDR3 DNA sequence: TGCGCCAGCAGCTTGGAGGGCGGGAACACCGGGGAGCTGTTTTTT. It is translated as CASSLEGGNTGELFF. The gene calls are TRBV5-1 and TRBJ2-2; D gene ambiguous. Germline V gene lookup returns CDR1 SGHRS and CDR2 YFSETQ. Trimming pared 0 bases from V and 1 base from J, leaving 7 bases between. This CDR3 spans 15 amino acids.

This clone appeared a single time. This rearrangement joins TRBV2 to TRBJ2-7, with 7 bases fitting TRBD1. Germline loops: CDR1 SNHLY, CDR2 FYNNEI. V trimming: 7 bases; J trimming: 3 bases; junction bases outside the gene matches: 9. The CDR3 loop spans 14 amino acids. The CDR3 nucleotides are TGTGCCAGCAAGCCCGGGACAGAGTACTACGAGCAGTACTTC. Its protein is CASKPGTEYYEQYF. Based on the CDR3 plus reference TRBV2 and TRBJ2-7, the full variable domain is EPEVTQTPSHQVTQMGQEVILRCVPISNHLYFYWYRQILGQKVEFLVSFYNNEISEKSEIFDDQFSVERPDGSNFTLKIRSTKLEDSAMYFCASKPGTEYYEQYFGPGTRLTVT.

The chain has TRBV6-2 or TRBV6-3 and TRBJ2-7; 7 bases line up with TRBD2. V was clipped by 6 bases and J by 3 bases; unmatched bases: 5. CDR1 and CDR2 from the germline V gene are MNHEY and SVGEGT. The CDR3 contains 13 residues. CDR3: CASSRAGVYEQYF. In DNA form, the CDR3 reads TGTGCCAGCAGCCGCGCGGGGGTCTACGAGCAGTACTTC.

V is TRBV30 and J is TRBJ2-7, with 10 bases fitting TRBD1. The CDR3 is 14 residues long. V trimming: 6 bases; J trimming: 5 bases; junction bases outside the gene matches: 10. The germline V gene encodes CDR1 GTSNPN and CDR2 SVGIG (reference sequence). The CDR3 DNA reads as TGTGCCTGTATCCCCGGGACAGGGGAACACGAGCAGTACTTC. Protein: CACIPGTGEHEQYF.

V gene TRBV4-3 combines with J gene TRBJ2-3; D remains ambiguous. Germline V gene data show CDR1 as LGHNA and CDR2 as YSLEER. V was shortened by 2 bases and J by 1 base, with 13 bases between the two germline ends. The length of the CDR3 is 16 residues. The CDR3 DNA is TGCGCCAGCAGCCAATCCCCAGCGTCTCGCACAGATACGCAGTATTTT. Amino acids: CASSQSPASRTDTQYF.

This clone was seen a handful of times. The rearrangement uses TRBV7-2 and TRBJ2-1, with TRBD2 matching over 10 bases. V lost 2 bases, J lost 6 bases, and 4 bases stayed unmatched. The germline V gene encodes CDR1 SGHTA and CDR2 FQGNSA. CDR3 length: 15 amino acids. This chain's CDR3 is CASSLLAGAGNEQFF. The CDR3 DNA sequence: TGTGCCAGCAGCTTACTAGCGGGAGCGGGCAATGAGCAGTTCTTC.

The rearrangement uses TRBV14 and TRBJ2-7, with a possible D match to TRBD1 (6 bases). Germline V gene lookup returns CDR1 SGHDN and CDR2 FVKESK. The CDR3 totals 16 residues. Trimming took off 0 bases at V and 7 bases at J, with 19 bases between the two ends. The CDR3 nucleotides are TGTGCCAGCAGCCAAGACCCCCCCAGGGGTGTGGGGGAGCAGTACTTC. Its protein product is CASSQDPPRGVGEQYF.

The chain employs TRBV7-9 and TRBJ2-5; unclear D gene. In germline, CDR1 is SEHNR, CDR2 FQNEAQ (reference sequence). This CDR3 spans 17 amino acids. The V end lost 2 bases, the J end lost 5 bases, and 21 bases lay between the germline ends. CDR3 protein: CASSLTPHVRLHETQYF. The CDR3 DNA sequence: TGTGCCAGCAGCTTAACTCCCCATGTCCGGTTGCATGAGACCCAGTACTTC.

This clone was observed once. V usage is TRBV15 and J usage is TRBJ2-1; D gene uncertain. This CDR3 is 15 amino acids long. The germline V and J ends were trimmed by 0 bases and 0 bases, with 6 bases remaining between them. Germline CDR1 is LNHNV and CDR2 is YYDKDF (reference sequence). The CDR3 reads CATSRDLLSYNEQFF. The DNA for the CDR3 is TGTGCCACCAGCAGAGATTTACTCTCCTACAATGAGCAGTTCTTC.

The V gene is TRBV28, the J gene TRBJ2-5; D is ambiguous. Trimming shortened V by 1 base and J by 5 bases, and 11 bases separated the two germline ends. Germline values: CDR1 MDHEN, CDR2 SYDVKM. The CDR3 spans 14 residues. CDR3 sequence: CASSLYRERETQYF. CDR3 DNA: TGTGCCAGCAGTTTATATCGCGAGAGGGAGACCCAGTACTTC.

The chain combines TRBV7-2 with TRBJ2-2; TRBD2 matches at 7 bases. The CDR3 length is 16 residues. Looked up from germline, CDR1 is SGHTA and CDR2 is FQGNSA. The trim removed 5 bases at V and 1 base at J, leaving 7 bases unmatched. This chain's CDR3 is CASSPWGLQNTGELFF. In DNA, the CDR3 is TGTGCCAGCAGCCCCTGGGGACTACAGAACACCGGGGAGCTGTTTTTT.